This TCR beta chain is from a study of immune evolution from preneoplasia to lung adenocarcinoma. Patients had resection in Japan or China between the mid-2010s and the late 2010s. Profiling relied on immunoSEQ multiplex PCR, and the TCRdb table lists in-frame clones only, not all of them. The sample lists under 10,000 clones; over 80% were seen once. Overall study results and limits: Normal lung had the highest top T cell clone frequencies. Later-stage lesions appeared to have more T cells, more diversity, less clonality.

As concerns this clone: Its target is unknown.

The CDR3 spans 11 residues. Trimming removed 6 bases from V and 3 bases from J, with 6 bases in between. Germline lookup yields CDR1 SGHRS and CDR2 YFSETQ. The sequence was obtained from a person aged 65-85 years with lung adenocarcinoma. Input material: FFPE minimally invasive lung adenocarcinoma tissue. This chain connects TRBV5-1 to TRBJ2-5; D is perhaps TRBD1 (6 bases). In DNA, the CDR3 is TGCGCCAGCACAGGGGAAGAGACCCAGTACTTC. This codes for CASTGEETQYF.